This entry describes one T cell receptor (beta chain). The antigen remains unidentified. This sample is drawn from a study of T cell responses to AZD1222 COVID-19 vaccine. Across the study: Pooling was applied to second doses at about 4 or about 12 weeks.

Points from the study as a whole: Reports indicate that nearly half of spike-specific TCRs are directed at unmutated variant regions.

Generated by immunoSEQ multiplex PCR, the TCRdb table keeps only in-frame clones and is missing some. The sample has more than 85,000 clones, 80% to 90% seen once. V was shortened by 2 bases and J by 4 bases, with 12 bases between the two germline ends. From germline, CDR1 is GTSNPN and CDR2 SVGIG (reference sequence). The CDR3 runs to 13 residues. This sequence joins TRBV30 and TRBJ2-7; D might be TRBD2 (5 bases). This receptor was obtained from an adult in good health. The starting material was peripheral blood, obtained on day 0 of AZD1222 vaccination. CDR3 in amino acids: CAWSLASKYEQYF. In nucleotides, the CDR3 is TGTGCCTGGAGTTTAGCTAGCAAGTACGAGCAGTACTTC. Using reference TRBV30 and TRBJ2-7 for the parts outside the CDR3, the full variable domain is SQTIHQWPATLVQPVGSPLSLECTVEGTSNPNLYWYRQAAGRGLQLLFYSVGIGQISSEVPQNLSASRPQDRQFILSSKKLLLSDSGFYLCAWSLASKYEQYFGPGTRLTVT.